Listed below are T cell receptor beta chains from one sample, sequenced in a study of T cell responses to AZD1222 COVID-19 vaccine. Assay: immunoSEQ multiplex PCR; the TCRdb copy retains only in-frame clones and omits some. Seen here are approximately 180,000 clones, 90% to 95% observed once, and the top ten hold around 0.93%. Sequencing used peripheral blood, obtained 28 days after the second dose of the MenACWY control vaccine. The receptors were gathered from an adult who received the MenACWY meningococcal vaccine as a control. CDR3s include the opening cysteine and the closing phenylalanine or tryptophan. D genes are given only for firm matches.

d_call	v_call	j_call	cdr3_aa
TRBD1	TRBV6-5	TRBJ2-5	CASSYGGTGGMETQYF
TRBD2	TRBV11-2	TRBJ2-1	CASSLTSEDYNEQFF
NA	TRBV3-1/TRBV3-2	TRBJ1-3	CASSQRGTIYF
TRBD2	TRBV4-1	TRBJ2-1	CASSQELAGGDNEQFF
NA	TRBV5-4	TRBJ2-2	CASSLRGTNTGELFF
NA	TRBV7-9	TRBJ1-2	CAWGGAGYGYTF
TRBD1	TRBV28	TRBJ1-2	CASSPRGTGGRYGYTF
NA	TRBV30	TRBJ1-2	CAWGGEGRGYTF
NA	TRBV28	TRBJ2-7	CASSRTGTLTYEQYF
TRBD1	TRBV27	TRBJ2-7	CASSLRRGTGGGYEQYF
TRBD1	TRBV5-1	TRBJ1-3	CASSRDHPRDRAYHSGNTIYF
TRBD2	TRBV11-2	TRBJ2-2	CASSSGGRAAGELFF
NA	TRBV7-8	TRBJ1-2	CASSSGLLSHYGYTF
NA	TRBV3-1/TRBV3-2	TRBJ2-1	CASSQDRYNEQFF
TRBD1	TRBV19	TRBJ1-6	CASSVQGSSYNSPLHF